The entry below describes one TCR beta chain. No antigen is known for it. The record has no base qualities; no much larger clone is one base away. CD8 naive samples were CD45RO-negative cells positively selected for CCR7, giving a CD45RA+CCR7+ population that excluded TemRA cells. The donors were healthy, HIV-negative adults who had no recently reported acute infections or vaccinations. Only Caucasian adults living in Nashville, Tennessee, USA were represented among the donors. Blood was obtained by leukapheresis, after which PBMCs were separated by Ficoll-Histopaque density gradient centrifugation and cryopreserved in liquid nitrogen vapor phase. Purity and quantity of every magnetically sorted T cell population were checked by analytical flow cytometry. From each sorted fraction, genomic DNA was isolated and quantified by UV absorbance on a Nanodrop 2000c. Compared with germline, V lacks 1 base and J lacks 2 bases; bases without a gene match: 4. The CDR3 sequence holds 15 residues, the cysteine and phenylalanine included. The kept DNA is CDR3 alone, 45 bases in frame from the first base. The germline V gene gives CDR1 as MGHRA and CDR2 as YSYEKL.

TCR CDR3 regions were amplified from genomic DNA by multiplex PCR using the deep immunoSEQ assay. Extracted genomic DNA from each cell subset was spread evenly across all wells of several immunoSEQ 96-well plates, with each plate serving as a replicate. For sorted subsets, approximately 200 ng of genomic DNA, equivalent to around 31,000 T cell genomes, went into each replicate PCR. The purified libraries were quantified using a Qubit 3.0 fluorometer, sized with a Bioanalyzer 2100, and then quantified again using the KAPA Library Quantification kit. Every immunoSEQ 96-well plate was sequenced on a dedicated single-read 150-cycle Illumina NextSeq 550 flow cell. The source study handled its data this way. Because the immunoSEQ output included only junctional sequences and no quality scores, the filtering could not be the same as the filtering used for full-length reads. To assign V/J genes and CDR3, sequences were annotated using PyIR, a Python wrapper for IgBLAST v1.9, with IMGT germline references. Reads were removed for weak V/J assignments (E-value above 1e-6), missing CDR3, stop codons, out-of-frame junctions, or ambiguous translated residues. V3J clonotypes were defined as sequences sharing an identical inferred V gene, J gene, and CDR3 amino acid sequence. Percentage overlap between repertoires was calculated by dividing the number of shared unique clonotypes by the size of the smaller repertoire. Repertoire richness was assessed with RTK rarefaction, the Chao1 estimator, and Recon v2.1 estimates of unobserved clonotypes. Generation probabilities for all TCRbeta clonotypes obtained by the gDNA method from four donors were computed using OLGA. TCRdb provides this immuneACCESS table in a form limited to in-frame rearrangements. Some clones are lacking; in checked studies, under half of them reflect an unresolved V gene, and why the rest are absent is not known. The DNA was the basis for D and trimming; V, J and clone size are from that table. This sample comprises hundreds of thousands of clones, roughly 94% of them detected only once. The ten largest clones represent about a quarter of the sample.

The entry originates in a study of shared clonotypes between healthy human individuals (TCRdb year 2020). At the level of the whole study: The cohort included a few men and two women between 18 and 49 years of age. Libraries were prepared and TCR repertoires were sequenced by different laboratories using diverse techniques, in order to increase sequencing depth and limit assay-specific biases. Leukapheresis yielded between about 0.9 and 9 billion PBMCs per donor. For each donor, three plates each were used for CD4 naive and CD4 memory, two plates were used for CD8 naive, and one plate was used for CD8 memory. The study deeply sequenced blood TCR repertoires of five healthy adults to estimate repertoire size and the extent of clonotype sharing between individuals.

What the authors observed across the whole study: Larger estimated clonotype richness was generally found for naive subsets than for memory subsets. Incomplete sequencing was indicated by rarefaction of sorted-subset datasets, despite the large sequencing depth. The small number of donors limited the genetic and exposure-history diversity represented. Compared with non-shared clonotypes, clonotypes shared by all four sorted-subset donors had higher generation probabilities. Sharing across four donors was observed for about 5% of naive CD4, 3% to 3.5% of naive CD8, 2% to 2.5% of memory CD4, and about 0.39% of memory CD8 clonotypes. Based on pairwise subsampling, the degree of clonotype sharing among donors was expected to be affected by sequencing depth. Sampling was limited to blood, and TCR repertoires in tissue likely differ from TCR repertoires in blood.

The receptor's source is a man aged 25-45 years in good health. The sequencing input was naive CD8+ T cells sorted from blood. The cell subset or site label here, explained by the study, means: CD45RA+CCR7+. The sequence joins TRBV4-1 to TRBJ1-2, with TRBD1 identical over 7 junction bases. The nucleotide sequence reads TGCGCCAGCAGCCAAGTGAAAGGGGGCAACTATGGCTACACCTTC. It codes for CASSQVKGGNYGYTF.